This T cell receptor (beta chain) stems from a study of cytomegalovirus exposure and HLA in healthy donors. Study-level information: There were approximately 81 million unique TCRs (from HLA-typed donors) in an early data release.

The PCR contained 60 Vbeta and 13 Jbeta primers. Libraries were prepared by immunoSEQ multiplex PCR; TCRdb keeps only in-frame clonotypes and omits some of them. The data show 140,000 to 150,000 clones, with around 78% seen just once and about 2.2% held by the top ten. The CDR3 has 14 amino acids. The germline gives CDR1 MNHEY, CDR2 SVGAGI. The V end lost 2 bases, the J end lost 3 bases, and 7 bases lay between the germline ends. This sequence originates from a woman aged 18-30 years in good health and CMV-seropositive. The chain links TRBV6-5 to TRBJ2-2, with D hard to call. The sequenced sample consisted of PBMCs. CDR3 sequence reads: CASSYGIYTGELFF. The DNA for the CDR3 is TGTGCCAGCAGTTACGGCATATACACCGGGGAGCTGTTTTTT.